This TCR beta chain was recovered during a study of blood T cell repertoires in COVID-19. TCRdb keeps only in-frame clones here, not all; method: immunoSEQ multiplex PCR. Of approximately 28,000 clones detected, around 79% appear once; the ten largest clones hold about 15%. CDR3 length: 15 residues. V trimming: 5 bases; J trimming: 2 bases; junction bases outside the gene matches: 9. CDR1 is KGHSH, CDR2 LQKENI, per germline. This clone was observed a few times. This receptor was obtained from an elderly man with active or convalescent COVID-19. The specimen was peripheral blood. The V and J genes are TRBV18 and TRBJ2-7; 7 bases are a match to TRBD1. CDR3 in amino acids: CASSSAGTETYEQYF. DNA for the CDR3: TGTGCCAGCTCATCGGCCGGGACAGAGACCTACGAGCAGTACTTC.